This TCR beta chain was sequenced for a study of CD8 T cells in Susac syndrome. With random hexamers, reverse transcription was performed on about 0.5 to 1 ug of RNA. Amplification of TCR beta CDR3 across 54 Vbeta and 13 Jbeta was performed with immunoSEQ multiplex PCR. MiXCR, run by TCRdb on the immunoSEQ multiplex PCR reads, gives a single entry per CDR3 protein. The repertoire holds about 180,000 distinct CDR3 sequences, approximately 95% seen once, with about 0.15% in the top ten. Sequencing targeted TCR beta in blood CD8+ and CD4+ T cells. The sequenced sample was CD8+ T cells from PBMCs. This receptor was identified in a human donor with multiple sclerosis.

The CDR3: CASSPRDRRSNQPQHF. As DNA, the CDR3 is TGCGCCAGCAGTCCAAGGGACCGGAGAAGCAATCAGCCCCAGCATTTT. This chain connects TRBV23-1 to TRBJ1-5; tentative D call: TRBD1 (5 bases). TRBV23-1 is an ORF, with its function uncertain. Trimming cost V 4 bases and J 1 base, with 14 bases left between them. This CDR3 comprises 16 residues.